The entry below describes one TCR beta chain. Its antigen is not identified. The CDR3 is 14 amino acids. V lost 7 bases and J lost 5, with 15 bases in between. CDR1 is SEHNR and CDR2 is FQNEAQ in the germline V gene (reference sequence). Flow cytometry had shown expanded CD8+CD57+ cells in the patients chosen for sequencing. The data are from a study of CD8+CD57+ T cells in acquired aplastic anemia. Study details: DNA per sorted CD4+ or CD8+ sample ranged about 0.17 to 30 ug, averaging roughly 3.3 ug.

Study-level results: The study identified around 28 CD8+ CDR3 sequences shared by patients and controls. The study found no significant CD8+ Simpson's diversity difference between patients and controls.

The template for TCR beta VDJ and CDR3 sequence profiling was genomic DNA. Using its own MiXCR run on the reads, TCRdb lists one record per CDR3 protein. The sample yields 150,000 to 200,000 distinct CDR3 sequences, 70% to 80% seen once. The source of this sequence is a human donor with aplastic anemia. The rearrangement uses TRBV7-9 and TRBJ1-5, with unresolved D. Source material: sorted CD4+, CD8+, or CD8+CD57+ T cells (not recorded which) from PBMCs. CDR3 sequence: CASTNTGHDQPQHF. The CDR3 nucleotides are TGTGCCAGCACCAACACGGGCCATGATCAGCCCCAGCATTTT.